The 21 T cell receptor beta chains presented below share a single source sample, sequenced in a study of OX40 agonist ivuxolimab in advanced cancers. Receptor libraries were prepared by the immunoSEQ multiplex PCR assay. As stored in TCRdb, this immuneACCESS dataset retains in-frame rearrangements with V and J assigned. A fraction of the clones does not appear; measured against another copy, unresolved V genes explain less than half of the discrepancy, and the remainder lacks a known reason. For this sample there are about 81,000 clones; 80% to 90% appear just once. Jointly, the top ten make up 5.5% to 8.5% of the sample. The specimen was CD4+ or CD8+ T cells sorted from blood, collected in a trial of the OX40 agonist ivuxolimab. Receptor source: an adult with an advanced solid tumor such as melanoma, head and neck, liver or kidney cancer.

This chain joins TRBV27 and TRBJ2-7; TRBD1 matches at 9 bases. CDR1 is MNHEY and CDR2 is SMNVEV in the germline V gene (reference sequence). This CDR3 has 14 residues. Germline trimming cut 6 bases from V and 4 bases from J; bases unmatched to any gene: 7. The CDR3 DNA reads as TGTGCCAGCAGCTCCGGGACAGGGTGGTACGAGCAGTACTTC. It is translated as CASSSGTGWYEQYF.

V and J are TRBV6-4 and TRBJ2-1, with TRBD2 matching over 7 bases. The CDR3 runs to 18 residues. V lost 6 bases, J lost 0 bases, and 14 bases stayed unmatched. The germline CDR1 and CDR2 sequences are MRHNA and SNTAGT. The CDR3 DNA follows: TGTGCCAGCAGCGAAGGTAGGGGAGGGACGAGCTCCTACAATGAGCAGTTCTTC. Translated: CASSEGRGGTSSYNEQFF.

A single count supports this clone. The chain recombines TRBV2 with TRBJ1-5, with 10 bases fitting TRBD1. The CDR3 is made up of 13 amino acids. Unmatched junction bases numbered 2, after V lost 6 bases and J lost 6 bases. CDR1 SNHLY and CDR2 FYNNEI come from the germline V gene. The DNA of the CDR3 is TGTGCCAGCAGAGGGACAGGGGTTCAGCCCCAGCATTTT. Amino acids: CASRGTGVQPQHF.

The V gene is TRBV7-2, the J gene TRBJ1-1; 7 bases agree with TRBD1. The ends lost 5 bases at V and 1 base at J; junction bases unmatched: 10. Germline V gene sequence: CDR1 SGHTA, CDR2 FQGNSA. This CDR3 spans 16 amino acids. CDR3 amino acids: CASSPRQGMSNTEAFF. The CDR3 coding sequence is TGTGCCAGCAGCCCCCGACAGGGAATGTCGAACACTGAAGCTTTCTTT. The variable domain in full, with the rest retrieved from reference TRBV7-2 and TRBJ1-1, is GAGVSQSPSNKVTEKGKDVELRCDPISGHTALYWYRQSLGQGLEFLIYFQGNSAPDKSGLPSDRFSAERTGGSVSTLTIQRTQQEDSAVYLCASSPRQGMSNTEAFFGQGTRLTVV.

This chain joins TRBV28 and TRBJ2-2, with TRBD1 identical over 10 bases. This CDR3 region has 15 residues. CDR1 MDHEN and CDR2 SYDVKM come from the germline V gene. V was clipped by 4 bases and J by 1 base; unmatched bases: 0. The CDR3 spells CASSWDRGNTGELFF. CDR3 nucleotides: TGTGCCAGCAGTTGGGACAGGGGGAACACCGGGGAGCTGTTTTTT.

The CDR3 region has the DNA TGTGCCAGCAGCTTAGGGACAGGGGCGAACACAGATACGCAGTATTTT. This gives the protein CASSLGTGANTDTQYF. The chain couples TRBV7-3 to TRBJ2-3; 10 nucleotides agree with TRBD1. This CDR3 is 16 amino acids long. CDR1 is SGHTA, CDR2 FQGTGA, per germline. With 2 bases clipped from V and 2 bases from J, the junction kept 4 bases outside the gene matches. The complete variable domain, with remaining parts taken from reference TRBV7-3 and TRBJ2-3, reads GAGVSQTPSNKVTEKGKYVELRCDPISGHTALYWYRQSLGQGPEFLIYFQGTGAADDSGLPNDRFFAVRPEGSVSTLKIQRTERGDSAVYLCASSLGTGANTDTQYFGPGTRLTVL.

The V call is TRBV9, the J call TRBJ2-2, with 7 nucleotides matching TRBD2. The CDR3 consists of 17 residues. Germline assignment: CDR1 SGDLS and CDR2 YYNGEE. Germline trimming cut 1 base from V and 0 bases from J; bases unmatched to any gene: 6. Here the CDR3 DNA reads TGTGCCAGCAGCGTACCCAGCGGGGTCGCGAACACCGGGGAGCTGTTTTTT. This sequence encodes CASSVPSGVANTGELFF.

The rearrangement joins TRBV29-1 to TRBJ2-1, with TRBD1 matching 8 bases. Germline V lookup: CDR1 SQVTM, CDR2 ANQGSEA. The CDR3 runs to 15 residues. Trimming at V came to 6 bases and at J to 4 bases, leaving 11 bases not matched to a gene. CDR3 in DNA: TGCAGCGTCGATCCGGGGGACAGGCCTTACAATGAGCAGTTCTTC. This sequence encodes CSVDPGDRPYNEQFF.

The chain uses TRBV28 and TRBJ2-6; 8 bases line up with TRBD2. The CDR3 length is 16 residues. Germline lookup yields CDR1 MDHEN and CDR2 SYDVKM. V was pared by 3 bases and J by 3 bases, with 4 bases of the junction left unmatched. The CDR3 region has the DNA TGTGCCAGCAGTTTCAGCGGGAGTTATGGGGCCAACGTCCTGACTTTC. Its translation: CASSFSGSYGANVLTF.

In its sample, this clone was seen a few times. The chain links TRBV2 to TRBJ1-2, with a weak D call TRBD1 (5 bases). V was clipped by 5 bases and J by 4 bases, with 14 bases between them. The CDR3 covers 14 residues. CDR1 SNHLY and CDR2 FYNNEI come from the germline V gene. The CDR3 bases are TGTGCCAGCAGTAAATCGACAGATTTCTATGGCTACACCTTC. The encoded protein is CASSKSTDFYGYTF.

The chain recombines TRBV10-3 with TRBJ2-1; tentatively, D is TRBD1 (6 bases). In germline, CDR1 is ENHRY, CDR2 SYGVKD. The CDR3 extends over 16 amino acids. Trimming cost V 5 bases and J 10 bases, with 24 bases left between them. As DNA, the CDR3 is TGTGCCATCAGTCCCGGGCAGGGGCTCTCTTACCAAGAGCAGTTCTTC. Its protein is CAISPGQGLSYQEQFF.

In DNA form, the CDR3 reads TGTGCCAGCAGCCCGACTAGCGGGAGGGCGGGAGATACGCAGTATTTT. It specifies CASSPTSGRAGDTQYF. The rearrangement links TRBV5-4 to TRBJ2-3; 14 positions agree with TRBD2. There are 16 residues in the CDR3. Germline trimming cut 4 bases from V and 5 bases from J; bases unmatched to any gene: 6. Germline V gives CDR1 SGHNT, CDR2 YYREEE (reference sequence). The full variable domain, in which reference TRBV5-4 and TRBJ2-3 provide the parts outside the CDR3, is ETGVTQSPTHLIKTRGQQVTLRCSSQSGHNTVSWYQQALGQGPQFIFQYYREEENGRGNFPPRFSGLQFPNYSSELNVNALELDDSALYLCASSPTSGRAGDTQYFGPGTRLTVL.

The chain links TRBV7-6 to TRBJ2-7, with D possibly called TRBD1 or TRBD2 (5 bases each). V was shortened by 4 bases and J by 6 bases, with 13 bases between the two germline ends. CDR3 length: 13 amino acids. Germline V gene data show CDR1 as SGHVS and CDR2 as FNYEAQ. CDR3 in DNA: TGTGCCAGCAGCTCGCCCGGGGCATCCGAGCAGTACTTC. Amino acids: CASSSPGASEQYF.

V usage is TRBV19 and J usage is TRBJ1-6, with D possibly being TRBD1 (5 bases). Germline assignment: CDR1 LNHDA and CDR2 SQIVND (reference sequence). The CDR3 has 16 amino acids. Trimming pared 9 bases from V and 0 bases from J, leaving 15 bases between. In DNA, the CDR3 is TGTGCCAGCAGGGACTTTCTAAGCTCCTATAATTCACCCCTCCACTTT. Residues: CASRDFLSSYNSPLHF.

V is TRBV5-1 and J is TRBJ2-1; 7 bases match TRBD2. The germline gives CDR1 SGHRS, CDR2 YFSETQ. The CDR3 runs 14 residues. J lost 7 bases, V lost 0 bases, and 4 bases had no gene match. CDR3 protein: CASSLVLASNEQFF. The CDR3 nucleotides are TGCGCCAGCAGCTTGGTACTAGCGTCGAATGAGCAGTTCTTC. The full variable domain, with the rest looked up from reference TRBV5-1 and TRBJ2-1, is KAGVTQTPRYLIKTRGQQVTLSCSPISGHRSVSWYQQTPGQGLQFLFEYFSETQRNKGNFPGRFSGRQFSNSRSEMNVSTLELGDSALYLCASSLVLASNEQFFGPGTRLTVL.

V and J are TRBV29-1 and TRBJ1-2, with TRBD1 matching 7 bases. Unmatched junction bases numbered 15, after V lost 4 bases and J lost 4 bases. The V gene's germline CDR1 is SQVTM and CDR2 ANQGSEA. This CDR3 comprises 16 residues. For the CDR3, the DNA is TGCAGCGTTGTTCCAGCTACCGTGACAGGGACCTATGGCTACACCTTC. Protein sequence: CSVVPATVTGTYGYTF.

The J gene is TRBJ2-7, the V gene TRBV30, with D hard to call. This CDR3 is 16 amino acids long. CDR1 and CDR2 (germline): GTSNPN, SVGIG (reference sequence). V lost 2 bases, J lost 0 bases, and 17 bases lay in between. The CDR3 loop reads CAWSYLIEPSSYEQYF. CDR3 DNA sequence: TGTGCCTGGAGTTACCTCATCGAACCGAGCTCCTACGAGCAGTACTTC.

The CDR3 reads CASSLAAGTGAYEQYF. CDR3 nucleotide sequence: TGTGCCAGCAGCTTAGCGGCCGGGACAGGGGCCTACGAGCAGTACTTC. V is TRBV7-2 and J is TRBJ2-7; 10 nucleotides match TRBD1. Trimming removed 0 bases from V and 2 bases from J; junction bases left unmatched: 4. CDR3 length equals 16 residues. The germline V gene encodes CDR1 SGHTA and CDR2 FQGNSA. Filled out from reference TRBV7-2 and TRBJ2-7, the complete variable domain reads GAGVSQSPSNKVTEKGKDVELRCDPISGHTALYWYRQSLGQGLEFLIYFQGNSAPDKSGLPSDRFSAERTGGSVSTLTIQRTQQEDSAVYLCASSLAAGTGAYEQYFGPGTRLTVT.

The chain carries TRBV27 and TRBJ2-3, with a possible D match to TRBD2 (6 bases). Germline V gene data show CDR1 as MNHEY and CDR2 as SMNVEV (reference sequence). V lost 7 bases and J lost 6, with 23 bases in between. CDR3 size: 16 residues. In nucleotides, the CDR3 is TGTGCCAGCAATCCCTTTGCGGGGCCGATGAGGGATACGCAGTATTTT. Translated: CASNPFAGPMRDTQYF.

This sequence joins TRBV5-1 and TRBJ2-7; TRBD2 matches at 8 bases. The CDR3 sequence is 15 residues long. The germline CDR1 and CDR2 sequences are SGHRS and YFSETQ. The J segment lost 5 bases and the V segment lost 3 bases, leaving 10 bases of the junction unmatched. CDR3 sequence (DNA): TGCGCCAGCAGCTCAGAGTGGTGGCGGGAGGACGAGCAGTACTTC. Residues: CASSSEWWREDEQYF.

This clone has just a few counts. This chain links TRBV30 with TRBJ2-7; no firm D call. Germline loops: CDR1 GTSNPN, CDR2 SVGIG (reference sequence). The germline V and J ends were trimmed by 0 bases and 9 bases, with 12 bases remaining between them. CDR3 length equals 12 residues. DNA for the CDR3: TGTGCCTGGAGTGTAGAGACCGTTGTGCAGTACTTC. Its translation: CAWSVETVVQYF.